The 32 T cell receptor beta chains below were found in one sample sequenced in a study of T cells of healthy individuals. TCRdb reprocessed the 5' RACE reads via MiXCR and lists one record per CDR3 protein. The sample shows approximately 100,000 distinct CDR3 sequences, 17% of them seen only once. These receptor sequences come from a human donor in good health.

This clonotype appeared a few times. The V call is TRBV10-3, the J call TRBJ2-1; 9 bases align to TRBD1. V lost 4 bases to trimming and J lost 6 bases; unmatched junction nucleotides: 7. Per the germline V gene, CDR1 is ENHRY and CDR2 is SYGVKD. This CDR3 comprises 15 residues. The CDR3 DNA sequence: TGTGCCATCAGTGGCCCGGGACAGGGTGTCAATGAGCAGTTCTTC. It yields the protein CAISGPGQGVNEQFF.

This clonotype has at least ten counts. The rearrangement joins TRBV28 to TRBJ2-4; 15 positions match TRBD2. After removal of 4 bases from V and 8 bases from J, the junction contained 12 bases not matched to a gene. Germline V CDR1 and CDR2: MDHEN, SYDVKM. The CDR3 is 18 amino acids. As DNA, the CDR3 is TGTGCCAGCAGTTCAAAAGGACTAGCGGGAGGGCCGAGACACATTCAGTACTTC. This encodes CASSSKGLAGGPRHIQYF.

This clonotype came up a few times. This rearrangement joins TRBV3-2 to TRBJ2-5; the table's D gene call, TRBD2, was not cross checked with the DNA. TRBV3-2 is termed a pseudogene. The CDR3 length is 17 residues. CDR3 bases: TGTGCCAGCCAAAATGGGCTAGCGGGGGGGCGCCAAGAGACCCAGTACTTC. This sequence encodes CASQNGLAGGRQETQYF.

This clonotype has ten or more counts. The rearrangement uses TRBV3-1 and TRBJ1-2; 9 bases are shared with TRBD1. After removal of 5 bases from V and 8 bases from J, the junction contained 9 bases not matched to a gene. From germline, CDR1 is LGHDT and CDR2 YNNKEL (reference sequence). The CDR3 has 14 amino acids. Here the CDR3 DNA reads TGTGCCAGCAGCTTAAATACAGGGGGCCGGGGCTACACCTTC. It specifies CASSLNTGGRGYTF.

This sequence joins TRBV18 and TRBJ1-1; no clear D gene. The CDR3 has 13 amino acids. V lost 5 bases and J lost 3, with 10 bases in between. CDR1 KGHSH and CDR2 LQKENI come from the germline V gene. The CDR3 sequence: CASSINGDTEAFF. CDR3 DNA sequence: TGTGCCAGCTCAATTAACGGAGACACTGAAGCTTTCTTT.

The chain employs TRBV15 and TRBJ2-2; D ambiguous. The germline gives CDR1 LNHNV, CDR2 YYDKDF (reference sequence). The CDR3 is 17 residues long. V was clipped by 5 bases and J by 0 bases, with 16 bases between them. The CDR3 protein is CATSPLVGDSNTGELFF. In DNA form, the CDR3 reads TGTGCCACCAGCCCCCTGGTTGGGGATTCGAACACCGGGGAGCTGTTTTTT.

The CDR3 reads CASSFRWGAGELFF. In DNA, the CDR3 is TGTGCCAGCAGCTTTCGGTGGGGCGCCGGGGAGCTGTTTTTT. V usage is TRBV7-2 and J usage is TRBJ2-2; a possible D gene is TRBD1 (5 bases). The CDR3 covers 14 residues. The V end was cut by 3 bases, the J end by 6 bases, with 11 bases between. Germline V CDR1 and CDR2: SGHTA, FQGNSA. The full variable domain, in which reference TRBV7-2 and TRBJ2-2 provide the parts outside the CDR3, is GAGVSQSPSNKVTEKGKDVELRCDPISGHTALYWYRQSLGQGLEFLIYFQGNSAPDKSGLPSDRFSAERTGGSVSTLTIQRTQQEDSAVYLCASSFRWGAGELFFGEGSRLTVL.

This clonotype is judged hyperexpanded. The rearrangement uses TRBV6-5 and TRBJ2-2, with 9 bases matching TRBD1. CDR3 size: 15 residues. Germline CDR1 and CDR2: MNHEY and SVGAGI. V trimming: 0 bases; J trimming: 5 bases; junction bases outside the gene matches: 1. CDR3 residues: CASSYSGQGTGELFF. DNA for the CDR3: TGTGCCAGCAGTTACTCGGGACAGGGAACCGGGGAGCTGTTTTTT.

The genes are TRBV7-9 and TRBJ2-1; TRBD2 agrees at 8 bases. This CDR3 comprises 14 residues. J gave up 5 bases and V 11 bases, and 11 bases lay outside the gene matches. Germline-derived CDR1 and CDR2 are SEHNR and FQNEAQ (reference sequence). The CDR3: CAGKVGGAHNEQFF. The CDR3 DNA reads TGTGCCGGAAAAGTCGGGGGGGCTCACAATGAGCAGTTCTTC.

The chain carries TRBV9 and TRBJ2-2; the D is unclear. There are 16 residues in the CDR3. Between the trimmed V and J ends, which lost 1 base and 0 bases, there was a span of 10 bases. Germline CDR1 is SGDLS and CDR2 is YYNGEE. The CDR3 coding sequence is TGTGCCAGCAGCGTACTGGAGACACCGAACACCGGGGAGCTGTTTTTT. Its protein is CASSVLETPNTGELFF.

The chain employs TRBV5-1 and TRBJ1-5; no clear D. The CDR3 spans 13 residues. Trimming left V 1 base short and J 5 bases short, with 7 bases between. The germline gives CDR1 SGHRS, CDR2 YFSETQ. CDR3 sequence reads: CASSLSVDQPQHF. CDR3 nucleotide sequence: TGCGCCAGCAGCTTGAGCGTGGATCAGCCCCAGCATTTT.

The DNA of the CDR3 is TGTGCCAGCAGCTTAGCTGTGGCAGCCCTTGGCAATCAGCCCCAGCATTTT. Its protein is CASSLAVAALGNQPQHF. The rearrangement uses TRBV7-8 and TRBJ1-5; the D is unclear. CDR3 length: 17 amino acids. Germline V gene sequence: CDR1 SGHVS, CDR2 FQNEAQ. V gave up 0 bases and J gave up 2 bases, with 14 bases separating them.

The table lists this clonotype with many counts. The V and J genes are TRBV27 and TRBJ2-3; D is unresolved. The V and J ends lost 2 bases and 0 bases respectively, with 6 bases between them. CDR1 and CDR2 (germline): MNHEY, SMNVEV (reference sequence). This CDR3 has 14 amino acids. The CDR3 spells CASSLVRSTDTQYF. For the CDR3, the DNA is TGTGCCAGCAGTTTAGTACGGAGCACAGATACGCAGTATTTT.

The chain recombines TRBV6-2 or TRBV6-3 with TRBJ2-3; 12 bases are a match to TRBD1. The CDR3 totals 18 residues. CDR1 MNHEY and CDR2 SVGEGT come from the germline V gene. J gave up 3 bases and V 0 bases, and 7 bases lay outside the gene matches. CDR3 coding DNA: TGTGCCAGCAGTTACTCACTGGGACAGGGGGCTCGAACAGATACGCAGTATTTT. This translates into CASSYSLGQGARTDTQYF.

The V call is TRBV29-1, the J call TRBJ2-7; D unresolved. This CDR3 region has 12 residues. V lost 8 bases and J 1 base, leaving 12 bases between the germline ends. The germline V gene has CDR1 SQVTM and CDR2 ANQGSEA. The CDR3 nucleotides read TGCAGCATTGGTGGGCCGTCCTACGAGCAGTACTTC. This translates into CSIGGPSYEQYF.

This clonotype turned up a few times. The chain combines TRBV6-5 with TRBJ1-2; 7 nucleotides match TRBD1. This CDR3 is built from 15 residues. J gave up 8 bases and V 2 bases, and 11 bases lay outside the gene matches. CDR1 MNHEY and CDR2 SVGAGI come from the germline V gene. The DNA for the CDR3 is TGTGCCAGCAGTTACCAGGGACAGCCCGGGGTGGGCTACACCTTC. Its protein product is CASSYQGQPGVGYTF.

The gene calls are TRBV5-1 and TRBJ2-2; 7 positions match TRBD2. The V and J ends lost 1 base and 3 bases, in that order; junction bases with no gene match: 3. This CDR3 is built from 15 residues. Germline CDR1 SGHRS, CDR2 YFSETQ. This CDR3 is CASSLRLADTGELFF. The CDR3 DNA is TGCGCCAGCAGCTTGAGGCTAGCGGACACCGGGGAGCTGTTTTTT.

This clonotype was picked up many times. The chain links TRBV10-3 to TRBJ1-2; D is unclear. The V gene lost 3 bases and the J gene lost 0 bases, with 5 bases spanning the gap. Germline V gene lookup returns CDR1 ENHRY and CDR2 SYGVKD. This CDR3 spans 13 amino acids. The CDR3 nucleotides read TGTGCCATCAGTGACATGACTAACTATGGCTACACCTTC. Translating it yields CAISDMTNYGYTF.

The chain uses TRBV4-2 and TRBJ1-3, with 7 positions matching TRBD1. Germline CDR1 reads LGHNA; CDR2 reads YNFKEQ. The V gene end was trimmed by 2 bases and the J gene end by 8 bases; junction bases not matched to a gene: 3. The CDR3 spans 13 residues. The CDR3: CASSQPGQDTIYF. CDR3 DNA: TGTGCCAGCAGCCAACCAGGACAGGACACCATATATTTT.

This clonotype showed up just a few times. V and J are TRBV7-2 and TRBJ2-3; TRBD1 or TRBD2 may be the D gene (6 bases each). CDR1 is SGHTA, CDR2 FQGNSA, per germline. The germline V and J ends were trimmed by 5 bases and 4 bases, with 13 bases remaining between them. CDR3 length equals 14 residues. The CDR3: CASSPGGAADTQYF. CDR3 coding DNA: TGTGCCAGCAGCCCCGGGGGCGCAGCAGATACGCAGTATTTT.

In its sample, this clonotype was seen many times. V gene TRBV7-2 combines with J gene TRBJ2-3; no clear D gene. V gave up 3 bases and J gave up 6 bases, with 10 bases separating them. CDR1 and CDR2 (germline): SGHTA, FQGNSA. This CDR3 has 13 amino acids. The CDR3 sequence: CASSFGPMDTQYF. CDR3 nucleotide sequence: TGTGCCAGCAGCTTCGGTCCGATGGATACGCAGTATTTT. Using reference TRBV7-2 and TRBJ2-3 for the parts outside the CDR3, the full variable domain is GAGVSQSPSNKVTEKGKDVELRCDPISGHTALYWYRQSLGQGLEFLIYFQGNSAPDKSGLPSDRFSAERTGGSVSTLTIQRTQQEDSAVYLCASSFGPMDTQYFGPGTRLTVL.

This clonotype was found a few times. The rearrangement links TRBV10-3 to TRBJ1-4; TRBD1 matches at 10 bases. V shed 3 bases, J shed 7 bases, and the junction held 5 bases outside the gene matches. The CDR3 loop spans 15 amino acids. CDR1 is ENHRY, CDR2 SYGVKD, per germline. The CDR3 is CAISEDRDRGEKLFF. CDR3 DNA: TGTGCCATCAGTGAAGACCGGGACAGGGGTGAAAAACTGTTTTTT.

This chain uses TRBV3-1 with TRBJ1-3; D unclear. This CDR3 is built from 15 residues. The V end lost 2 bases, the J end lost 0 bases, and 8 bases lay between the germline ends. Germline V CDR1 and CDR2: LGHDT, YNNKEL (reference sequence). CDR3 in amino acids: CASSQMANSGNTIYF. The CDR3 DNA is TGTGCCAGCAGCCAAATGGCAAACTCTGGAAACACCATATATTTT.

This rearrangement joins TRBV7-3 to TRBJ2-1, with D perhaps TRBD2 (6 bases). This CDR3 comprises 14 residues. The V gene lost 0 bases and the J gene lost 6 bases, with 9 bases spanning the gap. Germline V CDR1 and CDR2: SGHTA, FQGTGA. CDR3: CASSLTSGLNEQFF. In DNA, the CDR3 is TGTGCCAGCAGCTTAACTAGCGGTCTCAATGAGCAGTTCTTC.

At least ten counts were recorded for this clonotype. This rearrangement joins TRBV6-6 to TRBJ2-3; D might be TRBD2 (6 bases). Germline CDR1 reads MNHNY; CDR2 reads SVGAGI (reference sequence). The CDR3 is made up of 13 amino acids. V was shortened by 8 bases and J by 3 bases, with 12 bases between the two germline ends. DNA of the CDR3: TGTGCCAGCGAAACGGCGGGGACAGATACGCAGTATTTT. It specifies CASETAGTDTQYF.

This clonotype was picked up many times. This chain links TRBV10-3 with TRBJ2-7; 7 positions match TRBD1. V lost 0 bases, J lost 3 bases, and 5 bases stayed unmatched. Germline CDR1 ENHRY, CDR2 SYGVKD. There are 15 residues in the CDR3. CDR3 region: CAISESTGRFYEQYF. CDR3 coding DNA: TGTGCCATCAGTGAGTCGACAGGGCGCTTCTACGAGCAGTACTTC.

Only a few counts were recorded for this clonotype. The rearrangement uses TRBV20-1 and TRBJ2-3; D not resolved. This CDR3 region has 13 residues. CDR1 DFQATT and CDR2 SNEGSKA come from the germline V gene (reference sequence). The V gene lost 3 bases and the J gene lost 1 base, with 8 bases spanning the gap. CDR3 DNA: TGCAGTGCTAGGTCCGTGGGCACAGATACGCAGTATTTT. Its translation: CSARSVGTDTQYF.

In its sample, this clonotype was seen many times. This chain links TRBV6-6 with TRBJ1-1; maybe TRBD1 (5 bases). CDR3 length: 14 residues. V was shortened by 4 bases and J by 0 bases, with 9 bases between the two germline ends. Germline V CDR1 and CDR2: MNHNY, SVGAGI (reference sequence). CDR3 in amino acids: CASSLTAMNTEAFF. CDR3 nucleotide sequence: TGTGCCAGCAGTTTGACAGCAATGAACACTGAAGCTTTCTTT.

The rearrangement joins TRBV28 to TRBJ1-5; possible D gene TRBD1, 6 bases. Looked up from germline, CDR1 is MDHEN and CDR2 is SYDVKM. V lost 5 bases, J lost 6 bases, and 14 bases lay in between. The CDR3 has 14 amino acids. Here the CDR3 DNA reads TGTGCCAGCAGTCAAACCCACAGGGCTCAGCCCCAGCATTTT. This gives the protein CASSQTHRAQPQHF. The whole variable domain, filled in from reference TRBV28 and TRBJ1-5, reads DVKVTQSSRYLVKRTGEKVFLECVQDMDHENMFWYRQDPGLGLRLIYFSYDVKMKEKGDIPEGYSVSREKKERFSLILESASTNQTSMYLCASSQTHRAQPQHFGDGTRLSIL.

The chain joins TRBV20-1 to TRBJ2-5, with 13 nucleotides matching TRBD2. The CDR3 covers 15 residues. Germline V gene lookup returns CDR1 DFQATT and CDR2 SNEGSKA (reference sequence). J lost 1 base, V lost 6 bases, and 5 bases had no gene match. The CDR3 sequence: CSAWTSGGAQETQYF. The CDR3 region has the DNA TGCAGTGCGTGGACTAGCGGGGGTGCCCAAGAGACCCAGTACTTC.

This clonotype has more than one count but fewer than ten. The chain links TRBV28 to TRBJ2-4; tentatively, D is TRBD2 (7 bases). Germline V gives CDR1 MDHEN, CDR2 SYDVKM. V shed 6 bases and J shed 6 bases, with 15 bases lying between them. The CDR3 length is 14 residues. The CDR3 bases are TGTGCCAGCAGGCCCTGGGGGGGGCGAAACATTCAGTACTTC. As protein: CASRPWGGRNIQYF.

In regard to this clonotype: This may be a read error: a much more frequent sequence differs by one nucleotide. The chain links TRBV27 to TRBJ2-7; perhaps TRBD2 as D (5 bases). Germline V gene sequence: CDR1 MNHEY, CDR2 SMNVEV (reference sequence). There are 13 residues in the CDR3. The CDR3 DNA follows: TGTACCAGCAGCCCGGACTCATCCTACGAGCAGTACTTC. Translation: CTSSPDSSYEQYF.